These 27 T cell receptor beta chains came from one sample sequenced in a study of neurological immune-mediated disorders. TCRdb recomputed calls from the 5' RACE reads with MiXCR, one row per CDR3 protein. The table lists under 35,000 distinct CDR3 sequences, more than 10% of them singletons. Time point reported: technical triplicate 2. The source material was CD4+ T cells from blood. These receptors all stem from a female donor with HTLV-1-associated myelopathy (HAM/TSP).

This clonotype showed up many times. The V call is TRBV14, the J call TRBJ2-7; D tentatively fits TRBD1 or TRBD2 (6 bases each). CDR1 and CDR2 (germline): SGHDN, FVKESK. The CDR3 is made up of 12 amino acids. The V and J ends lost 4 bases and 6 bases respectively, with 10 bases between them. The CDR3 reads CASSRGGLEQYF. The CDR3 nucleotides read TGTGCCAGCAGCCGTGGGGGGCTCGAGCAGTACTTC.

This clonotype was seen ten or more times. V is TRBV6-1 and J is TRBJ2-1, with 10 bases identical to TRBD1. In germline, CDR1 is MNHNS, CDR2 SASEGT. The J segment lost 6 bases and the V segment lost 8 bases, leaving 7 bases of the junction unmatched. This CDR3 is built from 14 residues. This CDR3 is CASAGQGGFNEQFF. The DNA for the CDR3 is TGTGCCAGCGCCGGACAGGGGGGGTTCAATGAGCAGTTCTTC.

Worth noting for this clonotype: A clone one base away is much larger, so this may be a read error. V is TRBV19 and J is TRBJ1-1; the match to TRBD1 covers 11 bases. V shed 7 bases, J shed 5 bases, and the junction held 9 bases outside the gene matches. Germline V gives CDR1 LNHDA, CDR2 SQIVND (reference sequence). This CDR3 has 15 residues. DNA of the CDR3: TGTGCCAGTACCCCGATGGGACAGGGGGGAACTGAAGCTTTCTTT. Protein sequence: CASTPMGQGGTEAFF.

This clonotype is medium-sized within its sample. The rearrangement links TRBV7-2 to TRBJ2-5; no clear D gene. The CDR3 totals 14 residues. The germline V gene has CDR1 SGHTA and CDR2 FQGNSA. V lost 1 base and J lost 4, with 10 bases in between. This chain's CDR3 is CASSLGSQRETQYF. The CDR3 DNA reads as TGTGCCAGCAGCTTAGGTTCTCAGCGAGAGACCCAGTACTTC.

This clonotype was detected many times. The chain combines TRBV12-3 or TRBV12-4 with TRBJ1-2; 7 bases agree with TRBD1. The CDR3 runs 13 residues. The J segment lost 8 bases and the V segment lost 1 base, leaving 4 bases of the junction unmatched. This CDR3 is CASSLGWTGGYTF. The CDR3 DNA reads as TGTGCCAGCAGTTTAGGTTGGACAGGCGGCTACACCTTC.

This clonotype is labeled medium-sized (0.01 to 0.1%). This chain joins TRBV20-1 and TRBJ2-7; D is unclear. V lost 1 base, J lost 5 bases, and 9 bases lay in between. This CDR3 spans 12 amino acids. CDR1 is DFQATT, CDR2 SNEGSKA, per germline (reference sequence). The CDR3 loop reads CSARGNGDEQYF. In DNA form, the CDR3 reads TGCAGTGCTAGAGGGAACGGCGACGAGCAGTACTTC.

This clonotype was detected many times. This chain connects TRBV7-9 to TRBJ2-2; unclear D gene. Trimming stripped 0 bases from V and 4 bases from J, with 9 bases between. This CDR3 comprises 15 residues. Looked up from germline, CDR1 is SEHNR and CDR2 is FQNEAQ (reference sequence). The CDR3 is CASSLALGFTGELFF. The CDR3 bases are TGTGCCAGCAGCTTAGCCCTCGGATTCACCGGGGAGCTGTTTTTT.

This clonotype was detected ten times or more. This rearrangement joins TRBV5-6 to TRBJ2-5, with D perhaps matching TRBD1 or TRBD2 (5 bases each). The ends were cut back, 0 bases at V and 5 bases at J, with 11 bases in the middle. CDR3 length equals 14 residues. The germline V gene encodes CDR1 SGHDT and CDR2 YYEEEE. The CDR3, as DNA: TGTGCCAGCAGCTTGGTCGGGGACGGTGAGACCCAGTACTTC. Encoded protein: CASSLVGDGETQYF.

This clonotype was found many times. The rearrangement uses TRBV5-1 and TRBJ2-3; 10 bases are a match to TRBD2. CDR3 size: 16 residues. The ends lost 0 bases at V and 5 bases at J; junction bases unmatched: 6. CDR1 and CDR2 from the germline V gene are SGHRS and YFSETQ. The CDR3 reads CASSLVAAGGEDTQYF. The CDR3 bases are TGCGCCAGCAGCTTGGTAGCAGCGGGGGGGGAAGATACGCAGTATTTT. Complete variable domain (other parts from reference TRBV5-1 and TRBJ2-3): KAGVTQTPRYLIKTRGQQVTLSCSPISGHRSVSWYQQTPGQGLQFLFEYFSETQRNKGNFPGRFSGRQFSNSRSEMNVSTLELGDSALYLCASSLVAAGGEDTQYFGPGTRLTVL.

Remarks on this clonotype: One end of the junction is discordant with germline, which a read error may explain. The rearrangement joins TRBV5-1 to TRBJ2-2, with 9 bases identical to TRBD2. This CDR3 region has 16 residues. From germline, CDR1 is SGHRS and CDR2 YFSETQ. In DNA, the CDR3 is TGCGCCAGCAGCTTGTTTGCGGGAGGGGTCGCCGGGGAGCTATTTTTT. This gives the protein CASSLFAGGVAGELFF.

Many counts were recorded for this clonotype. The CDR3 DNA is TGTGCCAGCAGCTTAAAAGGCGCAGGGACTAGCGGTTCCTACGAGCAGTACTTC. Protein product: CASSLKGAGTSGSYEQYF. This chain joins TRBV7-9 and TRBJ2-7, with TRBD2 identical over 11 bases. Germline V gene sequence: CDR1 SEHNR, CDR2 FQNEAQ (reference sequence). CDR3 length equals 18 residues. V gave up 2 bases and J gave up 1 base; unmatched junction bases: 10.

This clonotype occurred many times. The chain links TRBV7-2 to TRBJ2-7; D call uncertain. Trimming left V 5 bases short and J 1 base short, with 3 bases between. The V gene's germline CDR1 is SGHTA and CDR2 FQGNSA. The CDR3 runs 11 residues. CDR3 sequence: CASSPSYEQYF. The CDR3 DNA reads as TGTGCCAGCAGCCCATCCTACGAGCAGTACTTC.

This clonotype was observed many times. The chain is built from TRBV7-9 and TRBJ2-3, with D possibly TRBD2 on 6 matching bases. Per germline, CDR1 SEHNR and CDR2 FQNEAQ (reference sequence). This CDR3 region has 13 residues. V was pared by 2 bases and J by 5 bases, with 8 bases between. The DNA for the CDR3 is TGTGCCAGCAGCTTATTCGGGGGAGATACGCAGTATTTT. Its protein product is CASSLFGGDTQYF.

This clonotype was recorded many times. The V gene is TRBV29-1, the J gene TRBJ2-5; D gene uncertain. From germline, CDR1 is SQVTM and CDR2 ANQGSEA. Trimming shortened V by 4 bases and J by 4 bases, and 4 bases separated the two germline ends. The CDR3 has 10 residues. The CDR3 region is CSVGGETQYF. CDR3 in DNA: TGCAGCGTTGGGGGAGAGACCCAGTACTTC.

This clonotype was detected ten times or more. The chain links TRBV7-2 to TRBJ2-2; the match to TRBD1 covers 7 bases. Germline trimming cut 5 bases from V and 0 bases from J; bases unmatched to any gene: 9. CDR3 length equals 17 residues. Germline-derived CDR1 and CDR2 are SGHTA and FQGNSA. CDR3 in amino acids: CASSPRQGQPNTGELFF. As DNA, the CDR3 is TGTGCCAGCAGCCCACGTCAGGGACAGCCGAACACCGGGGAGCTGTTTTTT.

Many counts were recorded for this clonotype. V usage is TRBV7-9 and J usage is TRBJ2-7; 10 bases map to TRBD2. The germline V gene has CDR1 SEHNR and CDR2 FQNEAQ (reference sequence). Unmatched junction bases numbered 6, after V lost 5 bases and J lost 2 bases. This CDR3 contains 15 residues. The CDR3 DNA reads as TGTGCCAGCAGCCTCGAAAGCGGGGGGGCCTACGAGCAGTACTTC. As protein: CASSLESGGAYEQYF.

This clonotype was detected many times. The V call is TRBV2, the J call TRBJ1-4, with D maybe TRBD1 (5 bases). The V gene's germline CDR1 is SNHLY and CDR2 FYNNEI. The V end lost 3 bases, the J end lost 7 bases, and 15 bases lay between the germline ends. This CDR3 contains 15 residues. The CDR3 here is CASSETSGHSEKLFF. CDR3 DNA: TGTGCCAGCAGTGAGACCTCCGGACATAGTGAAAAACTGTTTTTT. Based on the CDR3 plus reference TRBV2 and TRBJ1-4, the full variable domain is EPEVTQTPSHQVTQMGQEVILRCVPISNHLYFYWYRQILGQKVEFLVSFYNNEISEKSEIFDDQFSVERPDGSNFTLKIRSTKLEDSAMYFCASSETSGHSEKLFFGSGTQLSVL.

This clonotype was recorded at least ten times. The chain employs TRBV18 and TRBJ1-5; 10 bases are shared with TRBD1. V lost 4 bases and J lost 6; bases outside the gene matches: 3. The CDR3 covers 14 residues. CDR1 is KGHSH and CDR2 is LQKENI in the germline V gene. CDR3 DNA: TGTGCCAGCTCACTGGGGACAGGGGTTCAGCCCCAGCATTTT. The encoded protein is CASSLGTGVQPQHF.

This clonotype has at least ten counts. The chain combines TRBV7-2 with TRBJ1-1; weak D call: TRBD1 (5 bases). The germline V and J ends were trimmed by 2 bases and 6 bases, with 13 bases remaining between them. Germline lookup yields CDR1 SGHTA and CDR2 FQGNSA. The CDR3 consists of 14 residues. The CDR3 nucleotides read TGTGCCAGCAGCTTAATGGGGGACCTTTCTGAAGCTTTCTTT. Translation gives CASSLMGDLSEAFF.

A note on this clonotype: This may be a read error, as it is one base from a much larger clone. The chain links TRBV5-6 to TRBJ1-2; 7 positions match TRBD1. Germline V gene sequence: CDR1 SGHDT, CDR2 YYEEEE. Trimming cost V 3 bases and J 2 bases; bases outside gene matches: 7. The CDR3 is made up of 15 amino acids. For the CDR3, the DNA is TGTGCCAGCAGCTCAAAGACAGGGCTGAACTATGGCTACACCTTC. The encoded protein is CASSSKTGLNYGYTF.

This clonotype was observed many times. The gene calls are TRBV12-3 or TRBV12-4 and TRBJ1-5; 8 bases are shared with TRBD1. This CDR3 has 16 amino acids. The V and J ends lost 5 bases and 1 base, in that order; junction bases with no gene match: 7. As DNA, the CDR3 is TGTGCCAGCAGTCCCTCTGGACAGGGCAGCAATCAGCCCCAGCATTTT. Its translation is CASSPSGQGSNQPQHF.

This clonotype was seen many times. The chain links TRBV4-3 to TRBJ2-7; D tentatively reads TRBD1 or TRBD2 (5 bases each). CDR3 length: 15 residues. V was pared by 0 bases and J by 2 bases, with 11 bases between. Germline CDR1 and CDR2: LGHNA and YSLEER. CDR3 sequence: CASSQDFRGTYEQYF. The CDR3 DNA follows: TGCGCCAGCAGCCAAGATTTTCGGGGCACCTACGAGCAGTACTTC.

The gene calls are TRBV18 and TRBJ2-7, with a weak D call TRBD1 (5 bases). Trimming removed 3 bases at V and 2 bases at J, with 8 bases between. The CDR3 totals 13 residues. Per the germline V gene, CDR1 is KGHSH and CDR2 is LQKENI. CDR3 region: CASSPVGPYEQYF. The CDR3 DNA reads TGTGCCAGCTCACCGGTGGGGCCCTACGAGCAGTACTTC.

This clonotype was picked up many times. The gene calls are TRBV7-2 and TRBJ2-7, with D uncertain. Germline V gene sequence: CDR1 SGHTA, CDR2 FQGNSA. The CDR3 is 12 amino acids. The V gene lost 1 base and the J gene lost 4 bases, with 5 bases spanning the gap. CDR3: CASSLVGYEQYF. Here the CDR3 DNA reads TGTGCCAGCAGCTTAGTAGGGTACGAGCAGTACTTC. The variable domain in full, with the rest retrieved from reference TRBV7-2 and TRBJ2-7, is GAGVSQSPSNKVTEKGKDVELRCDPISGHTALYWYRQSLGQGLEFLIYFQGNSAPDKSGLPSDRFSAERTGGSVSTLTIQRTQQEDSAVYLCASSLVGYEQYFGPGTRLTVT.

This clonotype was counted many times. The rearrangement links TRBV14 to TRBJ2-6; 7 nucleotides agree with TRBD1. From germline, CDR1 is SGHDN and CDR2 FVKESK. Unmatched junction bases numbered 9, after V lost 5 bases and J lost 2 bases. The CDR3 spans 17 residues. The CDR3 here is CASSTTGVWAGANVLTF. CDR3 DNA: TGTGCCAGCAGCACTACAGGGGTTTGGGCTGGGGCCAACGTCCTGACTTTC.

This clonotype is deemed medium-sized (0.01 to 0.1%). CDR3 sequence (DNA): TGTGCCACAGGACCGGGACAGGGGATCGCCGGGGAGCTGTTTTTT. Translation: CATGPGQGIAGELFF. The chain is built from TRBV24-1 and TRBJ2-2; 10 bases are shared with TRBD1. The CDR3 consists of 15 residues. The germline V gene encodes CDR1 KGHDR and CDR2 SFDVKD. V was clipped by 10 bases and J by 6 bases; unmatched bases: 10.

There are many counts of this clonotype. This rearrangement joins TRBV5-1 to TRBJ1-1; D perhaps matches TRBD1 (5 bases). This CDR3 comprises 14 residues. Trimming shortened V by 4 bases and J by 0 bases, and 10 bases separated the two germline ends. Per the germline V gene, CDR1 is SGHRS and CDR2 is YFSETQ. In nucleotides, the CDR3 is TGCGCCAGCAGCCGAGACAGCATGAACACTGAAGCTTTCTTT. Amino acid sequence: CASSRDSMNTEAFF.